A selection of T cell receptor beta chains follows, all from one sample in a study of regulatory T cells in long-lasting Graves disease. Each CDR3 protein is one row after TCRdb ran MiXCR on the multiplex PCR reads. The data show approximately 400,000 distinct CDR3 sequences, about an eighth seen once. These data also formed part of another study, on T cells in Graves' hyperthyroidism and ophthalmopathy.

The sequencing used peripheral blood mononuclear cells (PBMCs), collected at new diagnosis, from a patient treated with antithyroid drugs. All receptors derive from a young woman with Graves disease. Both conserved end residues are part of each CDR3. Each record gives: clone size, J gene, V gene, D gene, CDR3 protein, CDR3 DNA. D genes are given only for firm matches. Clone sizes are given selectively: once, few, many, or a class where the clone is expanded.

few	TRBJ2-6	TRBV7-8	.	CASSFRGGLGANVLTF	TGTGCCAGCAGCTTCAGGGGAGGGCTCGGGGCCAACGTCCTGACTTTC
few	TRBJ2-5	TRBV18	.	CTSHKSRVSWRQETQYF	TGTACCAGCCATAAATCCCGGGTCTCCTGGAGGCAAGAGACCCAGTACTTC
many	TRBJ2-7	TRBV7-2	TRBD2	CASSFTLAGVYEQYF	TGTGCCAGCAGCTTTACTCTAGCGGGAGTCTACGAGCAGTACTTC
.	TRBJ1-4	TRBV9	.	CASSLSTTNEKLFF	TGTGCCAGCAGCTTAAGTACAACTAATGAAAAACTGTTTTTT
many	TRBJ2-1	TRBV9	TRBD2	CASSVEAGGLDEQFF	TGTGCCAGCAGCGTAGAGGCGGGGGGGCTGGATGAGCAGTTCTTC
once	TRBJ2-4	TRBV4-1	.	CASSQGIPFGVAKNIQYF	TGCGCCAGCAGCCAAGGGATTCCGTTTGGGGTAGCCAAAAACATTCAGTACTTC
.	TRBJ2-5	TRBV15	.	CATSRDLGAQETQYF	TGTGCCACCAGCAGAGATCTGGGGGCGCAAGAGACCCAGTACTTC
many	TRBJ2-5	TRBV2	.	CASGGNQETQYF	TGTGCCAGCGGGGGGAACCAAGAGACCCAGTACTTC
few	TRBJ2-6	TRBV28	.	CASSSADGASGANVLTF	TGTGCCAGCAGTTCCGCGGACGGAGCCTCTGGGGCCAACGTCCTGACTTTC
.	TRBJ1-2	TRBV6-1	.	CASSAYLIGGHGYTF	TGTGCCAGCAGTGCTTATCTGATCGGGGGGCATGGCTACACCTTC
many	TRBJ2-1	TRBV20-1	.	CSARDPRDPLTTNEQFF	TGCAGTGCTAGAGATCCGCGGGACCCCCTGACGACCAATGAGCAGTTCTTC
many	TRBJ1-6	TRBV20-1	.	CSARVGGEDSPLHF	TGCAGTGCTAGAGTCGGGGGCGAAGATTCACCCCTCCACTTT
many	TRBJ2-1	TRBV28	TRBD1	CASSLLQDRASYNEQFF	TGTGCCAGCAGTTTATTACAGGACAGGGCGTCCTACAATGAGCAGTTCTTC
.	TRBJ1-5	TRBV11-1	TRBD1	CASSQDAGQDQPQHF	TGCGCCAGCAGCCAAGATGCGGGACAGGATCAGCCCCAGCATTTT
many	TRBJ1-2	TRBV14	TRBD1	CASSQAGQELGTF	TGTGCCAGCAGCCAAGCAGGACAGGAATTGGGGACCTTC
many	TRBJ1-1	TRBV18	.	CASSPGRLNTEAFF	TGTGCCAGCTCACCGGGACGGCTGAACACTGAAGCTTTCTTT
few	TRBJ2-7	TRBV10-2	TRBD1	CATDPGQHDEQYF	TGCGCCACCGATCCGGGACAGCACGACGAGCAGTACTTC
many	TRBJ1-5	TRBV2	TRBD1	CASNYRGMDQPQHF	TGTGCCAGCAATTACAGGGGGATGGATCAGCCCCAGCATTTT
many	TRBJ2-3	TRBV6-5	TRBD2	CASSYTSGGPSSTDTQYF	TGTGCCAGCAGTTACACTAGCGGGGGGCCGTCAAGCACAGATACGCAGTATTTT
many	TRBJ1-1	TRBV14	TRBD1	CASSQDRGGEAFF	TGTGCCAGCAGCCAAGACAGGGGGGGAGAAGCTTTCTTT
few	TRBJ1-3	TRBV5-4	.	CASSLVSGNTIYF	TGTGCCAGCAGCCTCGTAAGCGGAAACACCATATATTTT
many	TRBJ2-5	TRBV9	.	CASSGGRDRGETQYF	TGTGCCAGCAGCGGCGGACGGGACCGAGGGGAGACCCAGTACTTC
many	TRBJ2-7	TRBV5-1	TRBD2	CASSLQLAAAYEQYF	TGCGCCAGCAGCCTTCAACTAGCGGCAGCCTACGAGCAGTACTTC
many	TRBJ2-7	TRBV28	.	CASTGLYEQYF	TGTGCCAGCACGGGACTTTACGAGCAGTACTTC
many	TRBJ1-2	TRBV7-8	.	CASSLARKGDRYGYTF	TGTGCCAGCAGCTTAGCGCGAAAAGGGGACCGCTATGGCTACACCTTC
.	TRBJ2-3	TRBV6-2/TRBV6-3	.	CASRADTQYF	TGTGCCAGCAGGGCAGATACGCAGTATTTT
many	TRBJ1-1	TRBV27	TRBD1	CASRGGEGATVTEAFF	TGTGCCAGCAGAGGAGGGGAGGGGGCGACGGTCACTGAAGCTTTCTTT
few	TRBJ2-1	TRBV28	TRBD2	CASSFLPLGKREGQFF	TGTGCCAGCAGTTTTTTACCCCTAGGAAAAAGGGAGGGGCAGTTCTTC
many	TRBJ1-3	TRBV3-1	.	CASSPYEGIGNTIYF	TGTGCCAGCAGCCCGTACGAAGGAATTGGAAACACCATATATTTT
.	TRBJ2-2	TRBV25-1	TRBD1	CASSDLRQGNTGELFF	TGTGCCAGCAGTGATCTTAGACAGGGGAACACCGGGGAGCTGTTTTTT
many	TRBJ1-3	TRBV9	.	CASSAGFVGNTIYF	TGTGCCAGCAGCGCAGGGTTTGTAGGAAACACCATATATTTT
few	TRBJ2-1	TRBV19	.	CASSIEPGTHDNEQFF	TGTGCCAGTAGTATAGAACCCGGGACTCACGACAATGAGCAGTTCTTC
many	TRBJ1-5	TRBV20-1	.	CSAGIRDQPQHF	TGCAGTGCTGGGATCAGGGATCAGCCCCAGCATTTT
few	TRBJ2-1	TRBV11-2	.	CASSFFAEYDGQFF	TGTGCCAGCAGCTTTTTCGCCGAATATGATGGGCAGTTCTTC
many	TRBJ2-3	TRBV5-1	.	CASSFGLSTDTQYF	TGCGCCAGCAGCTTCGGATTAAGCACAGATACGCAGTATTTT
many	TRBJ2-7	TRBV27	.	CASSYMEDSYEQYF	TGTGCCAGCAGTTATATGGAGGACTCCTACGAGCAGTACTTC
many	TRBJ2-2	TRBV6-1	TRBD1	CASRTDRAYTGELFF	TGTGCCAGCAGGACAGACAGGGCCTACACCGGGGAGCTGTTTTTT
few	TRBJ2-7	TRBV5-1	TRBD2	CASSLGASGTSYEQYF	TGCGCCAGCAGCCTGGGCGCTAGCGGGACATCCTACGAGCAGTACTTC
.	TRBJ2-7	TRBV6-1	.	CASTDWGHSYEQYF	TGTGCCAGCACTGACTGGGGACACTCCTACGAGCAGTACTTC
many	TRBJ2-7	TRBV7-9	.	CASSSTNYEQYF	TGTGCCAGCAGCTCCACCAACTACGAGCAGTACTTC
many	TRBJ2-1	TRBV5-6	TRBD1	CASSLAGTGNNEQFF	TGTGCCAGCAGCTTGGCAGGGACAGGGAACAATGAGCAGTTCTTC
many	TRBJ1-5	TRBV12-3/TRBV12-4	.	CASSLTGGPNQPQHF	TGTGCCAGCAGTTTGACGGGGGGGCCTAATCAGCCCCAGCATTTT
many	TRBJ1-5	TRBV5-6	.	CASNRQAEGPQHF	TGTGCCAGCAACAGACAGGCCGAAGGGCCCCAGCATTTT
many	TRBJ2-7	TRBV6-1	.	CASRKNRVEQYF	TGTGCCAGCAGGAAAAACAGGGTCGAGCAGTACTTC
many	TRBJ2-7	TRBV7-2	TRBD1	CASSPDGQGIYEQYF	TGTGCCAGCAGCCCAGATGGACAGGGGATCTACGAGCAGTACTTC
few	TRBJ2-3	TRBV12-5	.	CASGSLFGGLTDTQYF	TGTGCTAGTGGTTCTCTTTTCGGGGGGCTCACAGATACGCAGTATTTT
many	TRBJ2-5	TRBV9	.	CASSAPLGRGYETQYF	TGTGCCAGCAGCGCACCTCTCGGCAGGGGATACGAGACCCAGTACTTC
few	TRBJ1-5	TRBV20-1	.	CSARDRGVESNQPQHF	TGCAGTGCTAGAGATCGGGGGGTTGAGAGCAATCAGCCCCAGCATTTT
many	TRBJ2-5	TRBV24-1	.	CATSDRDRVYQETQYF	TGTGCCACCAGTGATAGGGACCGAGTATACCAAGAGACCCAGTACTTC
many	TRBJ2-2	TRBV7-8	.	CASSGRQAANTGELFF	TGTGCCAGCAGCGGACGACAGGCCGCGAACACCGGGGAGCTGTTTTTT
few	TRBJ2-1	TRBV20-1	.	CSARDHGRQTPPYNEQFF	TGCAGTGCTAGAGATCACGGACGACAGACCCCCCCCTACAATGAGCAGTTCTTC
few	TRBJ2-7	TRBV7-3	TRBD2	CASSLASGSTYEQYF	TGTGCCAGCAGCTTAGCCAGCGGGAGTACTTACGAGCAGTACTTC
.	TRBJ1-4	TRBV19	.	CASSAGPRAANEKLFF	TGTGCCAGTAGTGCCGGGCCTAGGGCCGCTAATGAAAAACTGTTTTTT